This entry features one T cell receptor beta chain sequence. V lost 5 bases to trimming and J lost 2 bases; unmatched junction nucleotides: 4. CDR3 length equals 14 residues. The germline CDR1 and CDR2 sequences are SGHVS and FQNEAQ. PCR used 60 Vbeta primers and 13 Jbeta primers. Only in-frame clones appear in the TCRdb table, and some are missing; sequencing was by immunoSEQ multiplex PCR. The sample includes 100,000 or so clones, roughly four fifths of them seen just once. The data belong to a study of cytomegalovirus exposure and HLA in healthy donors. The chain is built from TRBV7-8 and TRBJ2-3; TRBD1 matches at 7 bases. Sequenced: PBMCs. The source of this sequence is a man aged 35-49 years in good health and CMV-seronegative. The CDR3 reads CASSRQGDTDTQYF. The DNA of the CDR3 is TGTGCCAGCAGCAGACAGGGAGACACAGATACGCAGTATTTT.